A single sample is the source of the 17 T cell receptor beta chains below, sequenced in a study of control samples from healthy donors and cancer patients. The protocol was immunoSEQ multiplex PCR, while the TCRdb copy is restricted to in-frame clones and leaves out a portion. The table shows tens of thousands of clones, with nearly 90% occurring only once. Sequencing used PBMCs. These receptors were taken from a man in his 60s with colorectal cancer.

The chain links TRBV6-6 to TRBJ1-6; D not resolved. Trimming cost V 6 bases and J 14 bases, with 14 bases left between them. This CDR3 spans 12 amino acids. Germline CDR1 is MNHNY and CDR2 is SVGAGI (reference sequence). For the CDR3, the DNA is TGTGCCAGCAGCCCTCTCGATGGGACCCTCCACTTT. The encoded protein is CASSPLDGTLHF.

This chain joins TRBV7-2 and TRBJ2-2; TRBD1 matches at 7 bases. The V gene's germline CDR1 is SGHTA and CDR2 FQGNSA. The CDR3 is 15 amino acids. Trimming cost V 1 base and J 3 bases; bases outside gene matches: 2. The CDR3 DNA follows: TGTGCCAGCAGCTTAGTAAGGGGGCACACCGGGGAGCTGTTTTTT. It specifies CASSLVRGHTGELFF. Full variable domain (rest looked up from reference TRBV7-2 and TRBJ2-2): GAGVSQSPSNKVTEKGKDVELRCDPISGHTALYWYRQSLGQGLEFLIYFQGNSAPDKSGLPSDRFSAERTGGSVSTLTIQRTQQEDSAVYLCASSLVRGHTGELFFGEGSRLTVL.

The J gene is TRBJ2-1, the V gene TRBV4-1, with a possible D match to TRBD2 (6 bases). The CDR3 totals 15 residues. The V end lost 6 bases, the J end lost 7 bases, and 19 bases lay between the germline ends. Germline V gene lookup returns CDR1 MGHRA and CDR2 YSYEKL. The CDR3 nucleotides are TGCGCCAGCAGACTAACATTTTCGGGGGAAAATGAGCAGTTCTTC. It codes for CASRLTFSGENEQFF.

The chain recombines TRBV28 with TRBJ2-5; 7 bases agree with TRBD2. This CDR3 comprises 15 residues. Germline CDR1 is MDHEN and CDR2 is SYDVKM. V was clipped by 3 bases and J by 5 bases; unmatched bases: 9. CDR3 DNA: TGTGCCAGCAGTTTTTTGGAGCGGGGAGGTGAGACCCAGTACTTC. Translated, it gives CASSFLERGGETQYF.

V and J are TRBV18 and TRBJ2-1, with D possibly called TRBD1 or TRBD2 (5 bases each). The CDR3 extends over 17 amino acids. Germline V gives CDR1 KGHSH, CDR2 LQKENI. Trimming cost V 3 bases and J 8 bases, with 23 bases left between them. As DNA, the CDR3 is TGTGCCAGCTCACCTCGGGTCGGGACCACCACGTTCGATGAGCAGTTCTTC. Its translation: CASSPRVGTTTFDEQFF.

This clone was counted between two and nine times. The rearrangement uses TRBV5-1 and TRBJ1-1; a weak D match, TRBD1 (6 bases). The CDR3 is made up of 16 amino acids. CDR1 is SGHRS and CDR2 is YFSETQ in the germline V gene. Deletions cut 6 bases from V and 5 bases from J, with 23 bases between. Here the CDR3 DNA reads TGCGCCAGCACCCAGAATCCGGGGGGGGCGCGGACTGAAGCTTTCTTT. Amino acid sequence: CASTQNPGGARTEAFF.

V is TRBV9 and J is TRBJ2-5; 13 bases agree with TRBD2. The CDR3 runs to 16 residues. CDR1 SGDLS and CDR2 YYNGEE come from the germline V gene. The trim removed 0 bases at V and 4 bases at J, leaving 3 bases unmatched. The CDR3 protein is CASSVELAGGRETQYF. The DNA of the CDR3 is TGTGCCAGCAGCGTAGAACTAGCGGGGGGGCGAGAGACCCAGTACTTC.

V and J are TRBV9 and TRBJ2-1; D uncertain. Trimming stripped 4 bases from V and 3 bases from J, with 11 bases between. Germline V gene sequence: CDR1 SGDLS, CDR2 YYNGEE. This CDR3 comprises 14 residues. The CDR3: CASSPELFYNEQFF. The CDR3 bases are TGTGCCAGCAGCCCCGAGTTGTTCTACAATGAGCAGTTCTTC.

The count of this clone is one. This rearrangement joins TRBV3-1 (or the pseudogene TRBV3-2) to TRBJ2-7; a weak D match, TRBD1 (6 bases). This CDR3 has 13 residues. V was trimmed by 0 bases and J by 12 bases, leaving 15 bases between them. Germline V lookup: CDR1 LGHDT, CDR2 YNNKEL (reference sequence). The CDR3 nucleotides read TGTGCCAGCAGCCAAGAGTTACAGGGCCGACGGTACTTC. It is translated as CASSQELQGRRYF.

The V and J genes are TRBV2 and TRBJ1-3; D perhaps matches TRBD1 (6 bases). The CDR3 extends over 14 amino acids. In germline, CDR1 is SNHLY, CDR2 FYNNEI. Between the trimmed V and J ends, which lost 8 bases and 2 bases, there was a span of 13 bases. CDR3 protein: CASSPRGTGNTIYF. CDR3 in DNA: TGTGCCAGCTCTCCCAGGGGTACTGGAAACACCATATATTTT.

V gene TRBV2 combines with J gene TRBJ1-1, with D possibly being TRBD1 (5 bases). The CDR3 consists of 15 residues. Germline CDR1 reads SNHLY; CDR2 reads FYNNEI. The ends were cut back, 0 bases at V and 1 base at J, with 9 bases in the middle. For the CDR3, the DNA is TGTGCCAGCAGTGAAGCGCTAGGGGCGAACACTGAAGCTTTCTTT. Translation gives CASSEALGANTEAFF.

The chain joins TRBV5-8 to TRBJ2-1; 8 nucleotides match TRBD1. The CDR3 has 15 residues. Germline CDR1 SGHTS, CDR2 YDEGEE. V lost 7 bases and J lost 10; bases outside the gene matches: 16. The CDR3 region is CASRIRGRSSWEQFF. The CDR3 region has the DNA TGTGCCAGCCGGATCAGGGGGCGCTCTTCCTGGGAGCAGTTCTTC. Drawing the rest from reference TRBV5-8 and TRBJ2-1, the complete variable domain is EAGVTQSPTHLIKTRGQQATLRCSPISGHTSVYWYQQALGLGLQFLLWYDEGEERNRGNFPPRFSGRQFPNYSSELNVNALELEDSALYLCASRIRGRSSWEQFFGPGTRLTVL.

V and J are TRBV7-9 and TRBJ2-1; 8 nucleotides match TRBD1. The J segment lost 1 base and the V segment lost 5 bases, leaving 1 base of the junction unmatched. This CDR3 has 14 residues. Germline V CDR1 and CDR2: SEHNR, FQNEAQ (reference sequence). The CDR3 DNA follows: TGTGCCAGCAGCGGACAGGGATCCTACAATGAGCAGTTCTTC. Residues: CASSGQGSYNEQFF.

The chain is built from TRBV4-2 and TRBJ1-2; 7 nucleotides align to TRBD1. CDR1 is LGHNA and CDR2 is YNFKEQ in the germline V gene. The length of the CDR3 is 14 residues. J gave up 8 bases and V 3 bases, and 9 bases lay outside the gene matches. Here the CDR3 DNA reads TGTGCCAGCAGCCAGGTTGGACAGGAGTACGGCTACACCTTC. This gives the protein CASSQVGQEYGYTF.

The chain uses TRBV5-1 and TRBJ2-2, with 14 nucleotides matching TRBD2. The CDR3 spans 18 residues. CDR1 and CDR2 (germline): SGHRS, YFSETQ. V shed 4 bases, J shed 7 bases, and the junction held 12 bases outside the gene matches. The CDR3 loop is CASSPGTSGGEGLGELFF. The DNA for the CDR3 is TGCGCCAGCAGCCCTGGGACTAGCGGGGGAGAAGGTCTCGGGGAGCTGTTTTTT.

The rearrangement links TRBV19 to TRBJ2-3; 9 bases match TRBD2. The CDR3 contains 16 residues. CDR1 is LNHDA, CDR2 SQIVND, per germline (reference sequence). With V trimmed by 3 bases and J by 2 bases, 6 bases remained unmatched. The CDR3 is CASSMPSGGNTDTQYF. The CDR3 DNA follows: TGTGCCAGTAGTATGCCCAGCGGGGGGAACACAGATACGCAGTATTTT.

This clone was counted a single time. The J gene is TRBJ1-1, the V gene TRBV5-1; D unclear. The CDR3 runs 14 residues. Deletions cut 3 bases from V and 6 bases from J, with 15 bases between. Looked up from germline, CDR1 is SGHRS and CDR2 is YFSETQ. The CDR3 bases are TGCGCCAGCAGCTCTAGTACGCTGGAGGCTGAAGCTTTCTTT. Translating it yields CASSSSTLEAEAFF.